The clone carrying this TCR beta chain has at least ten counts. TCRdb re-called the 5' RACE reads with MiXCR, one entry per CDR3 protein. The repertoire holds about 80,000 distinct CDR3 sequences, around a tenth seen once, with less than 2% in the top ten. This sample was taken from a study of neurological immune-mediated disorders. This CDR3 contains 15 residues. Germline V gene lookup returns CDR1 SGHVS and CDR2 FNYEAQ. Trimming left V 3 bases short and J 6 bases short, with 16 bases between. The sequenced sample was PBMCs. The source of this sequence is a middle-aged man in good health. The J gene is TRBJ2-3, the V gene TRBV7-6; D is undetermined. DNA for the CDR3: TGTGCCAGCAGCTTGGAGCCACAGCTAGGCGATACGCAGTATTTT. This sequence encodes CASSLEPQLGDTQYF.